The 9 T cell receptor beta chains below all came from one sample that was sequenced in a study of diagnostic markers for celiac disease. TCRdb reprocessed the reads and reports one entry per CDR3 protein, with no DNA. Recorded for this sample: roughly 440 distinct CDR3 sequences. Sequencing was done on a sample of either unsorted cells or a sorted T cell fraction (not recorded which). These receptors were taken from a human donor.

The V and J genes are TRBV27 and TRBJ2-5; as DNA is missing, the TRBD2 call by TCRdb cannot be tested. Germline CDR1 reads MNHEY; CDR2 reads SMNVEV (reference sequence). CDR3 length: 16 residues. The CDR3 is CASSQGLAGLTETQYF.

Measured by frequency, this clonotype is medium-sized (0.01 to 0.1%). The chain carries TRBV7-2 and TRBJ2-7. There are 14 residues in the CDR3. In germline, CDR1 is SGHTA, CDR2 FQGNSA. CDR3: CASSSRVSSYEQYF.

This clonotype is called medium-sized (0.01 to 0.1%) based on its frequency. The V and J genes are TRBV7-2 and TRBJ2-1; TCRdb indicates TRBD1, and absent DNA this call remains unverified. Germline CDR1 is SGHTA and CDR2 is FQGNSA. This CDR3 has 16 amino acids. CDR3 protein: CASSPPPGATYNEQFF.

The chain links TRBV12-3 or TRBV12-4 to TRBJ2-4. The CDR3 consists of 14 residues. The CDR3 region is CASSLGASGNIQYF.

The chain combines TRBV19 with TRBJ1-4; no DNA is available, so the TRBD1 call from TCRdb remains unchecked. CDR3 length: 17 amino acids. Germline CDR1 LNHDA, CDR2 SQIVND (reference sequence). CDR3 region: CASSRSQGYSTNEKLFF.

Measured by frequency, this clonotype is large. V is TRBV29-1 and J is TRBJ1-1; TCRdb calls TRBD1, which cannot be checked without DNA. From germline, CDR1 is SQVTM and CDR2 ANQGSEA. The CDR3 spans 13 residues. The CDR3 here is CSVAQGWSTEAFF.

The chain links TRBV12-3 or TRBV12-4 to TRBJ1-1. The CDR3 consists of 14 residues. The CDR3 loop is CASSLAGLNTEAFF.

This clonotype is identified as large (0.1 to 1%) from frequency. This chain connects TRBV6-1 to TRBJ1-1; with no DNA, the TCRdb D assignment of TRBD1 cannot be verified. The CDR3 totals 14 residues. Germline V gives CDR1 MNHNS, CDR2 SASEGT. The CDR3 protein is CASTHHGGDTEAFF.

This clonotype is large (0.1 to 1%) by frequency. The rearrangement uses TRBV4-2 and TRBJ2-3. The CDR3 has 16 amino acids. Germline-derived CDR1 and CDR2 are LGHNA and YNFKEQ. The CDR3 loop is CASSREMTAFTDTQYF.